This passage covers 8 T cell receptor beta chains from one sample sequenced in a study of blood T cell repertoires in COVID-19. Repertoires were generated with immunoSEQ multiplex PCR, while TCRdb's copy carries only in-frame clones and drops some. The table records about 34,000 clones, roughly three quarters of them present only once. The sequenced sample consisted of peripheral blood. These receptors were taken from a human donor in a cohort sampled during active COVID-19.

This CDR3 reads CASSLNTRAYEQYF. In DNA, the CDR3 is TGTGCCAGCAGCTTAAATACTCGGGCCTACGAGCAGTACTTC. The gene calls are TRBV7-7 and TRBJ2-7; D uncertain. The CDR3 extends over 14 amino acids. The germline V gene encodes CDR1 SSHAT and CDR2 FNYEAQ (reference sequence). The V and J ends lost 2 bases and 2 bases respectively, with 10 bases between them.

V and J are TRBV10-3 and TRBJ1-2; 8 positions agree with TRBD1. The germline V gene encodes CDR1 ENHRY and CDR2 SYGVKD. This CDR3 region has 15 residues. J lost 6 bases, V lost 3 bases, and 9 bases had no gene match. In nucleotides, the CDR3 is TGTGCCATCAGTGATTGGGGGACAGGATTAGATGGCTACACCTTC. Residues: CAISDWGTGLDGYTF.

The chain combines TRBV19 with TRBJ2-7; 13 nucleotides match TRBD2. This CDR3 is 15 amino acids long. Trimming removed 5 bases from V and 5 bases from J; junction bases left unmatched: 6. Germline V lookup: CDR1 LNHDA, CDR2 SQIVND (reference sequence). CDR3 in DNA: TGTGCCAGTAGTCTCCGACTAGCGGGAGGCAACGAGCAGTACTTC. Protein sequence: CASSLRLAGGNEQYF.

Only one count was recorded for this clone. The chain joins TRBV3-1 (or the pseudogene TRBV3-2) to TRBJ1-4, with TRBD1 matching 8 bases. J was trimmed by 4 bases and V by 4 bases; bases with no gene match: 5. The CDR3 consists of 15 residues. CDR1 LGHDT and CDR2 YNNKEL come from the germline V gene (reference sequence). CDR3 sequence: CASSPGQGNNEKLFF. CDR3 bases: TGTGCCAGCAGCCCCGGACAGGGAAATAATGAAAAACTGTTTTTT.

In regard to this clone: The sample has other DNA sequences that encode this CDR3 too. This chain connects TRBV2 to TRBJ1-1; 11 nucleotides line up with TRBD1. Trimming cost V 5 bases and J 3 bases; bases outside gene matches: 2. Germline V lookup: CDR1 SNHLY, CDR2 FYNNEI. There are 14 residues in the CDR3. The CDR3 is CASSKGQGDTEAFF. In nucleotides, the CDR3 is TGTGCCAGCAGTAAGGGACAGGGGGACACTGAAGCTTTCTTT.

This clone was picked up one time. V is TRBV2 and J is TRBJ1-4, with 9 bases aligning to TRBD1. J gave up 5 bases and V 7 bases, and 11 bases lay outside the gene matches. The CDR3 totals 16 residues. CDR1 and CDR2 from the germline V gene are SNHLY and FYNNEI. The CDR3 reads CASTKGVGQGNEKLFF. The CDR3 DNA reads as TGTGCCAGCACTAAGGGCGTGGGACAGGGCAATGAAAAACTGTTTTTT.

This chain uses TRBV9 with TRBJ1-2; D unresolved. Trimming left V 0 bases short and J 5 bases short, with 5 bases between. This CDR3 is 12 amino acids long. CDR1 SGDLS and CDR2 YYNGEE come from the germline V gene. This CDR3 is CASSVDGYGYTF. Written as DNA, the CDR3 is TGTGCCAGCAGCGTAGACGGGTATGGCTACACCTTC.

This sequence joins TRBV7-9 and TRBJ1-3; D is possibly TRBD1 (6 bases). The CDR3 covers 12 residues. The germline gives CDR1 SEHNR, CDR2 FQNEAQ (reference sequence). V lost 1 base to trimming and J lost 8 bases, with 6 bases between them. In DNA, the CDR3 is TGTGCCAGCAGCTTAGAGGGGGACACCATATATTTT. It translates to CASSLEGDTIYF.